Below, 7 T cell receptor beta chains from the same sample are listed, as sequenced in a study of T-cell reconstitution after alpha-beta-depleted transplantation in children. Unique molecular identifiers were used to barcode this TCRbeta library. TCRdb reprocessed the PCR reads via MiXCR and lists one record per CDR3 protein. The sample carries roughly 220,000 distinct CDR3 sequences, about 8.2% recorded once. The sequenced sample was PBMCs, mostly from graft donor cells, obtained 360 days after TCRalphabeta/CD19-depleted stem cell transplant. Receptors were obtained from a male patient aged 2 to 9 who had a stem cell transplant for acute myeloid leukemia, so the T cells may come from the graft donor.

About this clonotype: Because it lacks the conserved phenylalanine or tryptophan at the end, this CDR3 is likely a read error. The DNA is left out, because the CDR3 cannot be placed on it with certainty; the CDR3 is given as TCRdb lists it. This chain connects TRBV7-9 to TRBJ1-1; the DNA was not used to check the table's D call, TRBD1. Germline CDR1 is SEHNR and CDR2 is FQNEAQ (reference sequence). The CDR3 has 12 amino acids, counting both end residues. The CDR3 protein is CASIFIGDSPSH.

This clonotype was recorded many times. The genes are TRBV5-1 and TRBJ2-1, with D possibly TRBD2 on 5 matching bases. V dropped 2 bases and J dropped 0 bases, with 12 bases sitting between them. The V gene's germline CDR1 is SGHRS and CDR2 YFSETQ. CDR3 length: 16 residues. CDR3 residues: CASSFLGGSSYNEQFF. The CDR3 nucleotides read TGCGCCAGCAGCTTTCTCGGCGGGTCCTCCTACAATGAGCAGTTCTTC.

This clonotype came up many times. The V gene is TRBV7-2, the J gene TRBJ2-5; 7 bases match TRBD2. With 1 base clipped from V and 6 bases from J, the junction kept 5 bases outside the gene matches. The CDR3 is 14 amino acids. CDR1 is SGHTA, CDR2 FQGNSA, per germline. CDR3 coding DNA: TGTGCCAGCAGCTTAGATGGCGGGGGAAAGACCCAGTACTTC. Protein sequence: CASSLDGGGKTQYF.

This clonotype has only a few counts. The CDR3, as DNA: TGTGCCAGCAGCTTCCTACTCGGACAGGTGGATGAGCAGTTCTTC. Translation gives CASSFLLGQVDEQFF. V gene TRBV12-3 or TRBV12-4 combines with J gene TRBJ2-1; TRBD1 agrees at 7 bases. V lost 6 bases, J lost 8 bases, and 13 bases stayed unmatched. The CDR3 consists of 15 residues.

This clonotype was counted between two and nine times. The chain is built from TRBV7-9 and TRBJ2-4; D remains unclear. Per germline, CDR1 SEHNR and CDR2 FQNEAQ (reference sequence). The V end lost 2 bases, the J end lost 8 bases, and 16 bases lay between the germline ends. The CDR3 runs 15 residues. The CDR3 sequence is CASSLYGSVSDIQYF. The CDR3 coding sequence is TGTGCCAGCAGCTTATACGGCTCAGTAAGCGACATTCAGTACTTC.

This clonotype was seen repeatedly, ten times or more. The chain combines TRBV13 with TRBJ1-1, with D possibly TRBD1 on 6 matching bases. This CDR3 has 16 amino acids. V lost 5 bases and J lost 2, with 18 bases in between. Germline lookup yields CDR1 PRHDT and CDR2 FYEKMQ (reference sequence). CDR3: CASSQQGSGENTEAFF. The CDR3 bases are TGTGCCAGCAGCCAACAGGGCTCCGGCGAAAACACTGAAGCTTTCTTT.

In this sample, this clonotype turned up many times. The chain links TRBV20-1 to TRBJ2-4, with 9 bases aligning to TRBD1. V shed 3 bases, J shed 5 bases, and the junction held 8 bases outside the gene matches. CDR3 size: 15 residues. CDR1 is DFQATT, CDR2 SNEGSKA, per germline (reference sequence). CDR3 region: CSASRIQGAQNIQYF. CDR3 nucleotide sequence: TGCAGTGCTAGCCGGATACAGGGGGCTCAAAACATTCAGTACTTC.